Below are 24 T cell receptor beta chains sequenced from a single sample in a study of shared clonotypes between healthy human individuals. Profiling relied on immunoSEQ multiplex PCR, and the TCRdb table lists in-frame clones only, not all of them. Of 1,400,000 or so clones listed, approximately 98.5% were seen once; the top ten hold about 0.35%. Specimen: naive CD4+ T cells sorted from blood. The subset was: CD45RA+ positively selected. These receptors were collected from a man aged 30-40 years in good health.

The chain links TRBV13 to TRBJ2-3; D is ambiguous. The CDR3 spans 13 residues. Trimming took 5 bases from V and 2 from J, leaving 8 bases between them. Germline V gene data show CDR1 as PRHDT and CDR2 as FYEKMQ (reference sequence). The CDR3 reads CASSPQVTDTQYF. The CDR3 DNA reads TGTGCCAGCAGCCCCCAGGTCACAGATACGCAGTATTTT.

The CDR3 protein is CASSETSTYNEQFF. The CDR3 DNA sequence: TGTGCCAGCAGTGAAACTAGCACCTACAATGAGCAGTTCTTC. The chain couples TRBV6-1 to TRBJ2-1; D might be TRBD2 (6 bases). V was cut by 2 bases and J by 2 bases, with 7 bases left in between. This CDR3 is 14 amino acids long. CDR1 is MNHNS, CDR2 SASEGT, per germline.

V and J are TRBV28 and TRBJ1-4, with TRBD1 identical over 8 bases. V shed 10 bases and J 6 bases; nucleotides not matched to a gene: 7. The CDR3 loop spans 13 amino acids. Germline values: CDR1 MDHEN, CDR2 SYDVKM. The CDR3 sequence: CATLDRGYEKLFF. The CDR3 nucleotides are TGTGCCACCCTAGACAGGGGTTATGAAAAACTGTTTTTT.

The CDR3 bases are TGTGCCACCAGCAGAGGGCCGATCGGGCGGGACCCCTACGAGCAGTACTTC. Protein: CATSRGPIGRDPYEQYF. This chain links TRBV15 with TRBJ2-7, with D possibly being TRBD2 (6 bases). Germline V gene lookup returns CDR1 LNHNV and CDR2 YYDKDF (reference sequence). Trimming removed 1 base at V and 2 bases at J, with 18 bases between. The CDR3 runs 17 residues.

The chain links TRBV2 to TRBJ2-1; TRBD2 matches 8 bases. The germline gives CDR1 SNHLY, CDR2 FYNNEI. J gave up 9 bases and V 2 bases, and 3 bases lay outside the gene matches. This CDR3 region has 13 residues. The CDR3 coding sequence is TGTGCCAGCAGTGAAACTAGCGGAGTTGAGCAGTTCTTC. Protein: CASSETSGVEQFF.

The rearrangement uses TRBV5-1 and TRBJ1-3; no definite D call. The V and J ends lost 4 bases and 3 bases respectively, with 11 bases between them. CDR1 and CDR2 (germline): SGHRS, YFSETQ. This CDR3 spans 14 amino acids. The CDR3 sequence is CASSPRTDGNTIYF. CDR3 DNA: TGCGCCAGCAGCCCTAGGACCGATGGAAACACCATATATTTT. Variable domain in full (rest from reference TRBV5-1 and TRBJ1-3): KAGVTQTPRYLIKTRGQQVTLSCSPISGHRSVSWYQQTPGQGLQFLFEYFSETQRNKGNFPGRFSGRQFSNSRSEMNVSTLELGDSALYLCASSPRTDGNTIYFGEGSWLTVV.

This chain uses TRBV2 with TRBJ2-5, with D hard to call. V was trimmed by 3 bases and J by 6 bases, leaving 2 bases between them. CDR1 is SNHLY and CDR2 is FYNNEI in the germline V gene. The CDR3 extends over 10 amino acids. The CDR3 spells CASSDQTQYF. The CDR3 DNA follows: TGTGCCAGCAGTGATCAGACCCAGTACTTC.

This chain links TRBV5-1 with TRBJ1-5, with D uncertain. This CDR3 has 19 residues. Trimming removed 0 bases from V and 3 bases from J, with 22 bases in between. Germline V lookup: CDR1 SGHRS, CDR2 YFSETQ. The CDR3 DNA is TGCGCCAGCAGCTTGGCCATCATAGTATGGGTAGTCCACAATCAGCCCCAGCATTTT. Residues: CASSLAIIVWVVHNQPQHF.

The rearrangement uses TRBV6-4 and TRBJ2-2; no reliable D call. Germline V lookup: CDR1 MRHNA, CDR2 SNTAGT. CDR3 size: 15 residues. V lost 5 bases and J 1 base, leaving 11 bases between the germline ends. The CDR3 region has the DNA TGTGCCAGCAGTCCGAACCTATTGAACACCGGGGAGCTGTTTTTT. It codes for CASSPNLLNTGELFF.

This chain uses TRBV29-1 with TRBJ1-2, with TRBD1 matching over 10 bases. Germline V lookup: CDR1 SQVTM, CDR2 ANQGSEA. Unmatched junction bases numbered 10, after V lost 6 bases and J lost 0 bases. The CDR3 is 16 amino acids. CDR3 residues: CSVSGTGATTNYGYTF. DNA for the CDR3: TGCAGCGTCTCCGGGACAGGGGCGACGACTAACTATGGCTACACCTTC.

CDR3 coding DNA: TGCGCCAGCAGCCAACCGACTAGCGGGACCTACGAGCAGTACTTC. Translating gives CASSQPTSGTYEQYF. V gene TRBV4-1 combines with J gene TRBJ2-7; TRBD2 matches at 11 bases. The V and J ends lost 2 bases and 2 bases, in that order; junction bases with no gene match: 2. This CDR3 is 15 amino acids long. Germline CDR1 reads MGHRA; CDR2 reads YSYEKL.

Regarding this clone: This may be a read error, as it is one base from a much larger clone. The same CDR3 can be traced to other DNA sequences in this sample. The V gene is TRBV7-3, the J gene TRBJ2-1; TRBD1 aligns across 7 bases. V lost 3 bases to trimming and J lost 5 bases; unmatched junction nucleotides: 1. The CDR3 covers 13 residues. CDR1 and CDR2 from the germline V gene are SGHTA and FQGTGA. CDR3 sequence: CASSLGQNNEQFF. The CDR3 region has the DNA TGTGCCAGCAGCTTGGGACAGAACAATGAGCAGTTCTTC.

This rearrangement joins TRBV20-1 to TRBJ2-1; D remains ambiguous. CDR1 DFQATT and CDR2 SNEGSKA come from the germline V gene (reference sequence). Trimming removed 3 bases at V and 7 bases at J, with 4 bases between. The length of the CDR3 is 10 residues. In nucleotides, the CDR3 is TGCAGTGCTAGTACGAATGAGCAGTTCTTC. Amino acids: CSASTNEQFF.

This clone occurred once. The chain's CDR3 is CASSTQGPTDTQYF. The CDR3 DNA sequence: TGTGCCAGCAGCACACAGGGACCCACAGATACGCAGTATTTT. The chain couples TRBV28 to TRBJ2-3, with D perhaps TRBD1 (6 bases). Germline V gene lookup returns CDR1 MDHEN and CDR2 SYDVKM. The CDR3 is 14 amino acids. Trimming stripped 6 bases from V and 2 bases from J, with 12 bases between.

The V gene is TRBV11-2, the J gene TRBJ2-7; a possible D gene is TRBD1 (5 bases). The CDR3 has 16 amino acids. The V end was cut by 5 bases, the J end by 3 bases, with 20 bases between. Germline CDR1 reads SGHAT; CDR2 reads FQNNGV. The CDR3 region has the DNA TGTGCCAGCAGCCAAGGGGCCCTTGGCCGAATCTACGAGCAGTACTTC. Protein product: CASSQGALGRIYEQYF.

The genes are TRBV5-6 and TRBJ2-7, with TRBD1 as a possible D gene (5 bases). The CDR3 extends over 12 amino acids. Germline V gene sequence: CDR1 SGHDT, CDR2 YYEEEE. V was cut by 4 bases and J by 9 bases, with 14 bases left in between. The CDR3 sequence is CASSPDRKGQYF. CDR3 sequence (DNA): TGTGCCAGCAGCCCCGACAGAAAGGGGCAGTACTTC.

The chain has TRBV11-2 and TRBJ1-1; D is unresolved. The CDR3 sequence is 13 residues long. Germline CDR1 SGHAT, CDR2 FQNNGV. V gave up 3 bases and J gave up 3 bases, with 8 bases separating them. In DNA form, the CDR3 reads TGTGCCAGCAGCTTCGTAGGTGACACTGAAGCTTTCTTT. As protein: CASSFVGDTEAFF.

The chain is built from TRBV7-3 and TRBJ2-2, with TRBD1 as a possible D gene (6 bases). V lost 5 bases and J 0 bases, leaving 16 bases between the germline ends. CDR1 and CDR2 from the germline V gene are SGHTA and FQGTGA. CDR3 length equals 17 residues. For the CDR3, the DNA is TGTGCCAGCAGCGTGAACAGGGTACTTACGAACACCGGGGAGCTGTTTTTT. This sequence encodes CASSVNRVLTNTGELFF. Filled out from reference TRBV7-3 and TRBJ2-2, the complete variable domain reads GAGVSQTPSNKVTEKGKYVELRCDPISGHTALYWYRQSLGQGPEFLIYFQGTGAADDSGLPNDRFFAVRPEGSVSTLKIQRTERGDSAVYLCASSVNRVLTNTGELFFGEGSRLTVL.

The rearrangement joins TRBV19 to TRBJ1-1; possible D gene TRBD1, 5 bases. CDR1 is LNHDA, CDR2 SQIVND, per germline (reference sequence). The CDR3 spans 16 residues. Trimming removed 5 bases at V and 0 bases at J, with 16 bases between. CDR3 DNA: TGTGCCAGTAGTCCGCGGGCAGGGTGGGTGAACACTGAAGCTTTCTTT. It yields the protein CASSPRAGWVNTEAFF.

This chain joins TRBV7-8 and TRBJ2-7, with 7 bases matching TRBD1. The J segment lost 4 bases and the V segment lost 1 base, leaving 4 bases of the junction unmatched. The CDR3 length is 14 residues. CDR1 SGHVS and CDR2 FQNEAQ come from the germline V gene. Here the CDR3 reads CASSLVQGVYEQYF. The CDR3 DNA follows: TGTGCCAGCAGCTTAGTCCAGGGGGTGTACGAGCAGTACTTC.

The gene calls are TRBV5-1 and TRBJ2-5; 9 bases line up with TRBD1. Germline V gene lookup returns CDR1 SGHRS and CDR2 YFSETQ. The CDR3 has 15 residues. Losses at the gene ends were 5 bases for V and 4 bases for J; bases not matched to a gene: 9. DNA for the CDR3: TGCGCCAGCAGTCAAGGACAGGGGTCGAGAGAGACCCAGTACTTC. Translation: CASSQGQGSRETQYF.

The V gene is TRBV9, the J gene TRBJ1-2; 7 positions agree with TRBD1. CDR3 length: 14 residues. Germline CDR1 and CDR2: SGDLS and YYNGEE. The ends lost 2 bases at V and 5 bases at J; junction bases unmatched: 6. This CDR3 is CASSVGTAGYGYTF. CDR3 sequence (DNA): TGTGCCAGCAGCGTCGGGACAGCGGGTTATGGCTACACCTTC.

This clone was seen just once. V usage is TRBV18 and J usage is TRBJ2-7; D remains unclear. V lost 6 bases to trimming and J lost 2 bases, with 11 bases between them. Per germline, CDR1 KGHSH and CDR2 LQKENI. The CDR3 is made up of 13 amino acids. In DNA form, the CDR3 reads TGTGCCAGCTCCCTAGAAGTGACCTACGAGCAGTACTTC. The encoded protein is CASSLEVTYEQYF.

CDR3 nucleotide sequence: TGTGCCAGCTCACCAACCAGGGGGCTAGGAAACACCATATATTTT. This codes for CASSPTRGLGNTIYF. The chain employs TRBV18 and TRBJ1-3; TRBD1 aligns across 8 bases. The V segment lost 2 bases and the J segment 4 bases; nucleotides outside the gene matches: 4. This CDR3 comprises 15 residues. Germline V CDR1 and CDR2: KGHSH, LQKENI.